Listed below are T cell receptor beta chains from one sample, sequenced in a study of cytotoxic CD8 clonotypes in ibrutinib-treated CLL. TCRdb's copy holds only in-frame clones and misses some; the assay was immunoSEQ multiplex PCR. The sample holds over 120,000 clones, over 60% seen once. Specimen: PBMCs, collected after 12 months of ibrutinib treatment. The receptor set was obtained from a human donor with chronic lymphocytic leukemia. CDR3s include the opening cysteine and the closing phenylalanine or tryptophan. D genes are given only for firm matches. Clone size is not always given. Where it is, it says once, few, many or a class for expanded clones.

clone_size: -; j_call: TRBJ1-2; v_call: TRBV6-1; d_call: -; cdr3_length: 14; cdr3_aa: CASSEQGPNYGYTF; cdr3_nt: TGTGCCAGCAGTGAGCAGGGGCCAAACTATGGCTACACCTTC
clone_size: -; j_call: TRBJ2-2; v_call: TRBV6-6; d_call: -; cdr3_length: 12; cdr3_aa: CVAGGGTGELFF; cdr3_nt: TGTGTAGCTGGAGGGGGCACCGGGGAGCTGTTTTTT
clone_size: -; j_call: TRBJ1-5; v_call: TRBV7-9; d_call: -; cdr3_length: 15; cdr3_aa: CASSLAETSNQPQHF; cdr3_nt: TGTGCCAGCAGCTTGGCAGAGACTAGCAATCAGCCCCAGCATTTT
clone_size: -; j_call: TRBJ2-1; v_call: TRBV5-1; d_call: -; cdr3_length: 15; cdr3_aa: CASSLGQISYNEQFF; cdr3_nt: TGCGCCAGCAGCTTGGGACAGATCTCCTACAATGAGCAGTTCTTC
clone_size: once; j_call: TRBJ1-5; v_call: TRBV5-1; d_call: -; cdr3_length: 16; cdr3_aa: CASSLGTDSSNQPQHF; cdr3_nt: TGCGCCAGCAGCTTGGGGACTGACAGTAGCAATCAGCCCCAGCATTTT
clone_size: -; j_call: TRBJ1-2; v_call: TRBV30; d_call: TRBD1; cdr3_length: 15; cdr3_aa: CAWSVRQGPYYGYTF; cdr3_nt: TGTGCCTGGAGTGTACGACAGGGTCCCTACTATGGCTACACCTTC
clone_size: -; j_call: TRBJ2-1; v_call: TRBV10-2; d_call: -; cdr3_length: 14; cdr3_aa: CASKQQGPYNEQFF; cdr3_nt: TGCGCCAGCAAACAGCAAGGACCTTACAATGAGCAGTTCTTC
clone_size: -; j_call: TRBJ2-7; v_call: TRBV10-3; d_call: TRBD2; cdr3_length: 14; cdr3_aa: CAINLAGEYSEQYF; cdr3_nt: TGTGCCATCAATTTAGCGGGAGAATATAGCGAGCAGTACTTC
clone_size: -; j_call: TRBJ2-7; v_call: TRBV6-1; d_call: -; cdr3_length: 13; cdr3_aa: CASSRDNPYEQYF; cdr3_nt: TGTGCCAGCAGTCGGGACAACCCCTACGAGCAGTACTTC
clone_size: few; j_call: TRBJ1-1; v_call: TRBV10-3; d_call: -; cdr3_length: 13; cdr3_aa: CAISEVLNTEAFF; cdr3_nt: TGTGCCATCAGTGAGGTCCTGAACACTGAAGCTTTCTTT
clone_size: once; j_call: TRBJ2-3; v_call: TRBV6-6; d_call: -; cdr3_length: 15; cdr3_aa: CASSNRERGRDTQYF; cdr3_nt: TGTGCCAGCAGTAACCGCGAACGGGGGAGAGATACGCAGTATTTT
clone_size: -; j_call: TRBJ1-2; v_call: TRBV4-2; d_call: TRBD1; cdr3_length: 15; cdr3_aa: CASSPPPDRKYGYTF; cdr3_nt: TGTGCCAGCAGCCCCCCCCCGGACAGGAAGTATGGCTACACCTTC
clone_size: -; j_call: TRBJ2-4; v_call: TRBV28; d_call: -; cdr3_length: 15; cdr3_aa: CASSPPTIGGGIQYF; cdr3_nt: TGTGCCAGCAGTCCCCCCACGATCGGGGGAGGCATTCAGTACTTC
clone_size: few; j_call: TRBJ1-5; v_call: TRBV27; d_call: -; cdr3_length: 13; cdr3_aa: CASSGDSNQPQHF; cdr3_nt: TGTGCCAGCAGCGGAGATAGCAATCAGCCCCAGCATTTT
clone_size: few; j_call: TRBJ1-3; v_call: TRBV5-4; d_call: -; cdr3_length: 13; cdr3_aa: CASSRGTGNTIYF; cdr3_nt: TGTGCCAGCAGCAGGGGAACAGGAAACACCATATATTTT
clone_size: -; j_call: TRBJ2-7; v_call: TRBV10-2; d_call: TRBD2; cdr3_length: 15; cdr3_aa: CASSDDGGGYYEQYF; cdr3_nt: TGCGCCAGCAGCGACGACGGCGGGGGTTACTACGAGCAGTACTTC
clone_size: -; j_call: TRBJ2-2; v_call: TRBV15; d_call: -; cdr3_length: 14; cdr3_aa: CATSDRRYTGELFF; cdr3_nt: TGTGCCACCAGCGACCGTAGATACACCGGGGAGCTGTTTTTT
clone_size: -; j_call: TRBJ2-6; v_call: TRBV7-2; d_call: -; cdr3_length: 16; cdr3_aa: CASSLGFRAGANVLTF; cdr3_nt: TGTGCCAGCAGCTTAGGTTTCAGGGCCGGGGCCAACGTCCTGACTTTC
clone_size: -; j_call: TRBJ2-1; v_call: TRBV7-3; d_call: TRBD2; cdr3_length: 12; cdr3_aa: CASSLMGGSKVF; cdr3_nt: TGTGCCAGCAGCTTAATGGGCGGGAGTAAAGTCTTC
clone_size: -; j_call: TRBJ2-6; v_call: TRBV7-7; d_call: TRBD1; cdr3_length: 15; cdr3_aa: CATGEGAAGANVLTF; cdr3_nt: TGTGCCACTGGTGAGGGGGCCGCTGGGGCCAACGTCCTGACTTTC
clone_size: -; j_call: TRBJ1-3; v_call: TRBV19; d_call: -; cdr3_length: 15; cdr3_aa: CASSMKGNSGNTIYF; cdr3_nt: TGTGCCAGTAGTATGAAGGGAAACTCTGGAAACACCATATATTTT
clone_size: few; j_call: TRBJ1-1; v_call: TRBV19; d_call: -; cdr3_length: 14; cdr3_aa: CASSIGVGNTEAFF; cdr3_nt: TGTGCCAGTAGTATAGGAGTCGGGAACACTGAAGCTTTCTTT
clone_size: -; j_call: TRBJ2-2; v_call: TRBV19; d_call: TRBD1; cdr3_length: 14; cdr3_aa: CASNDRERSGELFF; cdr3_nt: TGTGCCAGTAATGACAGGGAGAGGTCCGGGGAGCTGTTTTTT
clone_size: -; j_call: TRBJ2-1; v_call: TRBV4-2; d_call: -; cdr3_length: 14; cdr3_aa: CASSPPGNYNEQFF; cdr3_nt: TGTGCCAGCAGCCCCCCCGGGAACTACAATGAGCAGTTCTTC
clone_size: -; j_call: TRBJ2-1; v_call: TRBV27; d_call: TRBD2; cdr3_length: 15; cdr3_aa: CASSFLSGKGNEQFF; cdr3_nt: TGTGCCAGCAGTTTCTTGAGCGGGAAGGGGAATGAGCAGTTCTTC
clone_size: -; j_call: TRBJ2-1; v_call: TRBV5-4; d_call: -; cdr3_length: 18; cdr3_aa: CASSLGLGRTSSYNEQFF; cdr3_nt: TGTGCCAGCAGCTTGGGTCTTGGGCGTACCAGCTCCTACAATGAGCAGTTCTTC
clone_size: -; j_call: TRBJ2-1; v_call: TRBV6-5; d_call: -; cdr3_length: 14; cdr3_aa: CASSYHLERGEQFF; cdr3_nt: TGTGCCAGCAGTTACCATTTAGAGAGAGGTGAGCAGTTCTTC
clone_size: -; j_call: TRBJ1-1; v_call: TRBV9; d_call: -; cdr3_length: 15; cdr3_aa: CASSVAVRPNTEAFF; cdr3_nt: TGTGCCAGCAGCGTAGCGGTCAGGCCGAACACTGAAGCTTTCTTT
clone_size: -; j_call: TRBJ2-7; v_call: TRBV7-2; d_call: TRBD2; cdr3_length: 15; cdr3_aa: CASSSSGRGSYEQYF; cdr3_nt: TGTGCCAGCAGTAGTAGCGGGAGAGGTTCCTACGAGCAGTACTTC
clone_size: -; j_call: TRBJ2-1; v_call: TRBV7-6; d_call: -; cdr3_length: 15; cdr3_aa: CASSSPGGLGNEQFF; cdr3_nt: TGTGCCAGCAGCTCCCCTGGGGGTTTGGGGAATGAGCAGTTCTTC
clone_size: -; j_call: TRBJ1-5; v_call: TRBV19; d_call: -; cdr3_length: 14; cdr3_aa: CASSPGGDYQPQHF; cdr3_nt: TGTGCCAGTAGCCCCGGGGGAGATTATCAGCCCCAGCATTTT
clone_size: -; j_call: TRBJ2-3; v_call: TRBV27; d_call: -; cdr3_length: 14; cdr3_aa: CASSRTGSTDTQYF; cdr3_nt: TGTGCCAGCAGCCGTACAGGGTCGACAGATACGCAGTATTTT
clone_size: once; j_call: TRBJ1-1; v_call: TRBV9; d_call: -; cdr3_length: 13; cdr3_aa: CASSTQWWTEAFF; cdr3_nt: TGTGCCAGCAGCACCCAATGGTGGACTGAAGCTTTCTTT
clone_size: -; j_call: TRBJ2-1; v_call: TRBV18; d_call: TRBD2; cdr3_length: 15; cdr3_aa: CASSPFLAGNNEQFF; cdr3_nt: TGTGCCAGCTCACCATTTTTAGCGGGAAACAATGAGCAGTTCTTC
clone_size: once; j_call: TRBJ1-2; v_call: TRBV9; d_call: -; cdr3_length: 13; cdr3_aa: CASSVRQDYGYTF; cdr3_nt: TGTGCCAGCAGCGTACGACAGGATTATGGCTACACCTTC
clone_size: -; j_call: TRBJ2-2; v_call: TRBV2; d_call: -; cdr3_length: 13; cdr3_aa: CASRRDNTGELFF; cdr3_nt: TGTGCCAGCCGGCGCGATAACACCGGGGAGCTGTTTTTT
clone_size: -; j_call: TRBJ2-7; v_call: TRBV7-9; d_call: -; cdr3_length: 12; cdr3_aa: CASSSISYEQYF; cdr3_nt: TGTGCCAGCAGCTCTATTTCCTACGAGCAGTACTTC
clone_size: -; j_call: TRBJ2-7; v_call: TRBV5-1; d_call: TRBD1; cdr3_length: 13; cdr3_aa: CASSTYRGYEQYF; cdr3_nt: TGCGCCAGCAGCACCTACAGGGGCTACGAGCAGTACTTC
clone_size: few; j_call: TRBJ2-7; v_call: TRBV18; d_call: -; cdr3_length: 14; cdr3_aa: CASSIGGGEYEQYF; cdr3_nt: TGTGCCAGCTCGATTGGAGGGGGGGAATACGAGCAGTACTTC
clone_size: -; j_call: TRBJ2-7; v_call: TRBV10-3; d_call: TRBD2; cdr3_length: 17; cdr3_aa: CAISDPLASGPHYEQYF; cdr3_nt: TGTGCCATCAGTGATCCTCTTGCTAGCGGCCCCCACTACGAGCAGTACTTC
clone_size: -; j_call: TRBJ2-2; v_call: TRBV6-5; d_call: -; cdr3_length: 13; cdr3_aa: CASRPDGIGELFF; cdr3_nt: TGTGCCAGCAGACCAGATGGGATCGGGGAGCTGTTTTTT
clone_size: -; j_call: TRBJ2-7; v_call: TRBV7-3; d_call: -; cdr3_length: 15; cdr3_aa: CASSSGPDLRYEQYF; cdr3_nt: TGTGCCAGCAGCTCCGGGCCGGACCTGCGTTACGAGCAGTACTTC
clone_size: -; j_call: TRBJ2-5; v_call: TRBV11-2; d_call: -; cdr3_length: 15; cdr3_aa: CASSLNSGGQETQYF; cdr3_nt: TGTGCCAGCAGCTTAAACAGTGGGGGCCAAGAGACCCAGTACTTC
clone_size: -; j_call: TRBJ2-7; v_call: TRBV7-9; d_call: -; cdr3_length: 14; cdr3_aa: CASTKLPQAYEQYF; cdr3_nt: TGTGCCAGCACCAAGCTTCCCCAGGCCTACGAGCAGTACTTC
clone_size: -; j_call: TRBJ2-1; v_call: TRBV5-4; d_call: TRBD2; cdr3_length: 16; cdr3_aa: CASSLELAGVYNEQFF; cdr3_nt: TGTGCCAGCAGCTTGGAACTAGCGGGAGTCTACAATGAGCAGTTCTTC
clone_size: -; j_call: TRBJ1-1; v_call: TRBV4-2; d_call: -; cdr3_length: 15; cdr3_aa: CASSHSLQGYTEAFF; cdr3_nt: TGTGCCAGCAGCCATAGCTTACAGGGCTACACTGAAGCTTTCTTT
clone_size: few; j_call: TRBJ2-7; v_call: TRBV20-1; d_call: -; cdr3_length: 11; cdr3_aa: CSARVGYEQYF; cdr3_nt: TGCAGTGCTAGAGTGGGGTACGAGCAGTACTTC